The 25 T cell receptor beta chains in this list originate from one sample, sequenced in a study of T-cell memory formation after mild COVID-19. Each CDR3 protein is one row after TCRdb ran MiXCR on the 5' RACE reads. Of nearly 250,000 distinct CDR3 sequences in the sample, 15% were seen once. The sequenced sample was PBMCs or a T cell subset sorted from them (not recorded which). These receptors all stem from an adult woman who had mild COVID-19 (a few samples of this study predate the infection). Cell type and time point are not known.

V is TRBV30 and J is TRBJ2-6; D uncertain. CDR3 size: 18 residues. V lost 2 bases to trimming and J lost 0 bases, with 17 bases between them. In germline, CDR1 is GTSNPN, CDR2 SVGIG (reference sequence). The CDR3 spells CAWSSNRVTASGANVLTF. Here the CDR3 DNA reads TGTGCCTGGAGTTCCAACCGGGTTACCGCCTCTGGGGCCAACGTCCTGACTTTC. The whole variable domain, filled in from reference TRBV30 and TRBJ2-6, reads SQTIHQWPATLVQPVGSPLSLECTVEGTSNPNLYWYRQAAGRGLQLLFYSVGIGQISSEVPQNLSASRPQDRQFILSSKKLLLSDSGFYLCAWSSNRVTASGANVLTFGAGSRLTVL.

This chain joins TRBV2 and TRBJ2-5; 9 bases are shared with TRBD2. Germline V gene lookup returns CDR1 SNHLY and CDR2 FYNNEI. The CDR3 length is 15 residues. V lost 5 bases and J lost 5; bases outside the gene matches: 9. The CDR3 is CASSSTRGLAETQYF. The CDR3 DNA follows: TGTGCCAGCAGTTCTACACGAGGACTAGCGGAGACCCAGTACTTC. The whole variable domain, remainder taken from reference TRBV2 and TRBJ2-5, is EPEVTQTPSHQVTQMGQEVILRCVPISNHLYFYWYRQILGQKVEFLVSFYNNEISEKSEIFDDQFSVERPDGSNFTLKIRSTKLEDSAMYFCASSSTRGLAETQYFGPGTRLLVL.

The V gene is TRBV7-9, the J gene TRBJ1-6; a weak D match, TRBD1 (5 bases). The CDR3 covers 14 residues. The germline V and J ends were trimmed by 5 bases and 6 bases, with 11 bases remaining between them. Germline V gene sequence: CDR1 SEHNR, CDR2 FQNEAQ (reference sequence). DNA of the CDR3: TGTGCCAGCAGCCAGGGACTGGTTAATTCACCCCTCCACTTT. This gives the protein CASSQGLVNSPLHF.

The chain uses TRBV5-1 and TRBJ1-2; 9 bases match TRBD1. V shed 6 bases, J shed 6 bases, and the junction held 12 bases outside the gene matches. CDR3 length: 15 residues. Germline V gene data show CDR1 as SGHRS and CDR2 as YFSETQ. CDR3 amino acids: CASTNSGTGFHGYTF. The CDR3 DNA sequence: TGCGCCAGCACCAATTCCGGGACAGGGTTCCATGGCTACACCTTC.

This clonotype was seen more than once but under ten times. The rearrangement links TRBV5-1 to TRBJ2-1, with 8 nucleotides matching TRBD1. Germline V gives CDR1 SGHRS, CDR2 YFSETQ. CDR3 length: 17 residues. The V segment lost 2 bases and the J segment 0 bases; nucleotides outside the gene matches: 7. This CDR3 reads CASSLSTGGISYNEQFF. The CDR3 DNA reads TGCGCCAGCAGCTTAAGTACAGGGGGGATCTCCTACAATGAGCAGTTCTTC.

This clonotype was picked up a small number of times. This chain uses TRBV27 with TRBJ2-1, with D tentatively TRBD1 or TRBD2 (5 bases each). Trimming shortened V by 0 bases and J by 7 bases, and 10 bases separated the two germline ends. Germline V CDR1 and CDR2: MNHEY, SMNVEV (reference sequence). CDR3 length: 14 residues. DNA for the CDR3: TGTGCCAGCAGTTTATCGGGACCGCGGAATGAGCAGTTCTTC. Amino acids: CASSLSGPRNEQFF.

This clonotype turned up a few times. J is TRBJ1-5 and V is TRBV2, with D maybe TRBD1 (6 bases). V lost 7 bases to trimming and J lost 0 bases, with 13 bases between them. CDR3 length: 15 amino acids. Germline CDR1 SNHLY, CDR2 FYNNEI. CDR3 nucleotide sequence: TGTGCCAGCAAACCGGACAGACATAGCAATCAGCCCCAGCATTTT. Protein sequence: CASKPDRHSNQPQHF.

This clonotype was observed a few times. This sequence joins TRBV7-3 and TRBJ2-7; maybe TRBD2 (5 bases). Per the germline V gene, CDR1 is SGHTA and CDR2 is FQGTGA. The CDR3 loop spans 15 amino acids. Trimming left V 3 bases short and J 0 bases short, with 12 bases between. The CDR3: CASSFRAESSYEQYF. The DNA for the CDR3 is TGTGCCAGCAGCTTCCGAGCGGAAAGCTCCTACGAGCAGTACTTC.

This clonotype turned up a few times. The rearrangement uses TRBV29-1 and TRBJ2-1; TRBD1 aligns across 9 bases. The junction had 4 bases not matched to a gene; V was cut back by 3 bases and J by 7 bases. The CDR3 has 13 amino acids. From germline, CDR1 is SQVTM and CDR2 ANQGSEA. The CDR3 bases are TGCAGCGTTGATGACAGGGGGAGGAATGAGCAGTTCTTC. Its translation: CSVDDRGRNEQFF.

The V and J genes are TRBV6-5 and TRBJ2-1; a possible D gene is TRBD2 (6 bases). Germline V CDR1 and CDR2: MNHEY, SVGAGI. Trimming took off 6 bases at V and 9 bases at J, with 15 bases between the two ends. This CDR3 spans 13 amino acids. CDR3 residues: CASSSLGGSEQFF. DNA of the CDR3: TGTGCCAGCAGCAGCTTGGGGGGAAGTGAGCAGTTCTTC.

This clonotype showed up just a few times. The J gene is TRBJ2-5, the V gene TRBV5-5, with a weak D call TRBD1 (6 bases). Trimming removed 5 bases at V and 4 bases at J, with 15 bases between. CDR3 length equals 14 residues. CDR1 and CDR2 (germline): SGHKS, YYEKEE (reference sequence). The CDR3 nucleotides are TGTGCCAGCAGATACGGCGACAGGTTAGAGACCCAGTACTTC. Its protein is CASRYGDRLETQYF.

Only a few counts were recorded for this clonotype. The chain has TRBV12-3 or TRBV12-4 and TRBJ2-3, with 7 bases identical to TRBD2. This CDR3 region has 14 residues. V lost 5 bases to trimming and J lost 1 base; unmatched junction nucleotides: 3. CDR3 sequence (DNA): TGTGCCAGCAGTAAGCGGGGTCGCACAGATACGCAGTATTTT. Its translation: CASSKRGRTDTQYF.

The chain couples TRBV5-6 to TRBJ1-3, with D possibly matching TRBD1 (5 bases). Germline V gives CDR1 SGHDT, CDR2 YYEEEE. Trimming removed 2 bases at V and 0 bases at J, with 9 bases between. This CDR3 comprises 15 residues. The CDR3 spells CASSFRGSSGNTIYF. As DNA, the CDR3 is TGTGCCAGCAGCTTCCGGGGGAGCTCTGGAAACACCATATATTTT.

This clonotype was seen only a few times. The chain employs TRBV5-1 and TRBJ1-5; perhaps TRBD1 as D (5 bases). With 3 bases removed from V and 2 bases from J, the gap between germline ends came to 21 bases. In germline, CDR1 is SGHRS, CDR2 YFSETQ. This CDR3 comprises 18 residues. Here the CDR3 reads CASSSLGSGSGGNQPQHF. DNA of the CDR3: TGCGCCAGCAGCTCCCTGGGGTCAGGGAGCGGGGGCAATCAGCCCCAGCATTTT.

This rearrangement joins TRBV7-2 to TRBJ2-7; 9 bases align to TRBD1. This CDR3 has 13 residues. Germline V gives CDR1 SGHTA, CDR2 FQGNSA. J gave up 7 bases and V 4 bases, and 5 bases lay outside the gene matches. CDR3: CASSSWTGEEQYF. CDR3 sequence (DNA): TGTGCCAGCAGCTCCTGGACAGGGGAGGAGCAGTACTTC. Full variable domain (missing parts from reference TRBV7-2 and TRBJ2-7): GAGVSQSPSNKVTEKGKDVELRCDPISGHTALYWYRQSLGQGLEFLIYFQGNSAPDKSGLPSDRFSAERTGGSVSTLTIQRTQQEDSAVYLCASSSWTGEEQYFGPGTRLTVT.

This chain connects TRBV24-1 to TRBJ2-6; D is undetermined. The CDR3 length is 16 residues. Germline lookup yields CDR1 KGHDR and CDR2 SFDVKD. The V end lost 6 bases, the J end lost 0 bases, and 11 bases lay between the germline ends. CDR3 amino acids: CATSPRAHSGANVLTF. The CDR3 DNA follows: TGTGCCACCAGTCCCCGGGCCCACTCTGGGGCCAACGTCCTGACTTTC.

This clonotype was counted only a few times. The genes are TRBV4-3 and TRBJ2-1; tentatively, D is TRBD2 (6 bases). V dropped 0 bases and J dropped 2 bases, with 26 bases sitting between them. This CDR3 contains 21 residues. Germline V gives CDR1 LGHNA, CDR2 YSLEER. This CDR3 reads CASSQDRISTGGASPYNEQFF. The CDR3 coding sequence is TGCGCCAGCAGCCAAGATCGAATTAGCACCGGCGGGGCCAGCCCCTACAATGAGCAGTTCTTC.

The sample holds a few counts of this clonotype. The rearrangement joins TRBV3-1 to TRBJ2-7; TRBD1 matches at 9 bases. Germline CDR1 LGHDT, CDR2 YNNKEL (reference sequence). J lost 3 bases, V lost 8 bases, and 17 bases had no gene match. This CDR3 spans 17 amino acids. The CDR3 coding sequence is TGTGCCAGCGGGGGGACAGGGAAACGGTCTTTTGGCTACGAGCAGTACTTC. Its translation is CASGGTGKRSFGYEQYF.

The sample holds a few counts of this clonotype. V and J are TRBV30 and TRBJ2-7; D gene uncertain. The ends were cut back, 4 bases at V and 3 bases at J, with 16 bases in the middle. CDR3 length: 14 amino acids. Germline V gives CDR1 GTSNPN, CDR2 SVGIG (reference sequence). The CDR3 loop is CAWTPVGQVYEQYF. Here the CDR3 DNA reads TGTGCCTGGACCCCCGTAGGGCAGGTCTACGAGCAGTACTTC. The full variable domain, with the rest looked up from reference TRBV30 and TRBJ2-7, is SQTIHQWPATLVQPVGSPLSLECTVEGTSNPNLYWYRQAAGRGLQLLFYSVGIGQISSEVPQNLSASRPQDRQFILSSKKLLLSDSGFYLCAWTPVGQVYEQYFGPGTRLTVT.

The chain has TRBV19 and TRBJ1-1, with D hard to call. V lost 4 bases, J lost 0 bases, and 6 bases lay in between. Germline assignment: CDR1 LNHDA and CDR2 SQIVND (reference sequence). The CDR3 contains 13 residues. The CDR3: CASSNWVNTEAFF. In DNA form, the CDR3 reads TGTGCCAGTAGTAATTGGGTGAACACTGAAGCTTTCTTT.

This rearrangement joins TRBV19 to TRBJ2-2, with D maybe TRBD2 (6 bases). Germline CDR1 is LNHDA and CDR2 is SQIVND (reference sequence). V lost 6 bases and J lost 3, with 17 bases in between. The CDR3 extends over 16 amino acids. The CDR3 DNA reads TGTGCCAGTAGAGGGCGGCGGGACGCTGACACCGGGGAGCTGTTTTTT. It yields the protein CASRGRRDADTGELFF.

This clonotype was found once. This chain's CDR3 is CASKASNTGELFF. CDR3 sequence (DNA): TGTGCCAGCAAGGCCTCGAACACCGGGGAGCTGTTTTTT. J is TRBJ2-2 and V is TRBV5-4, with D unresolved. V was pared by 6 bases and J by 0 bases, with 6 bases between. The CDR3 covers 13 residues. Germline lookup yields CDR1 SGHNT and CDR2 YYREEE (reference sequence).

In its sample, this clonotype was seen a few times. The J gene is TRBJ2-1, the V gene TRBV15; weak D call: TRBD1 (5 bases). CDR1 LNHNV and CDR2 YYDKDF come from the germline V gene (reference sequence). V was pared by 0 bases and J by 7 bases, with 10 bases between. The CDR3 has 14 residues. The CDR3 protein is CATSRDSAGNEQFF. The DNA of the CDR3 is TGTGCCACCAGCAGAGACTCGGCAGGGAATGAGCAGTTCTTC.

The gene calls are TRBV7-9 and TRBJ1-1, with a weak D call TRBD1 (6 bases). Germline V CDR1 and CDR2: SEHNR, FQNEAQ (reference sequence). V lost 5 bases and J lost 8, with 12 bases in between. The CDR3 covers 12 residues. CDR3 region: CASSPSTGEAFF. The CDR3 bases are TGTGCCAGCAGCCCCTCGACAGGCGAAGCTTTCTTT.

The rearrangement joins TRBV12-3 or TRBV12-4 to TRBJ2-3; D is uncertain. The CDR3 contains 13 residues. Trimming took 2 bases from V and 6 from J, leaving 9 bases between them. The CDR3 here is CASSLRDLDTQYF. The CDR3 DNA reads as TGTGCCAGCAGTTTAAGGGATTTGGATACGCAGTATTTT.